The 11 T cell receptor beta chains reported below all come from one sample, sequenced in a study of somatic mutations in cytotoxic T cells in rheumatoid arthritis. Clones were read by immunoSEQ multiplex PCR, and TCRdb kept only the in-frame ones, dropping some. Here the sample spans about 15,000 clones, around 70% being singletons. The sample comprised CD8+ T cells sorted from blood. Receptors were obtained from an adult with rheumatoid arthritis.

The chain's CDR3 is CASSPGTVIQETQYF. The CDR3 bases are TGTGCCAGCAGCCCTGGGACAGTAATACAAGAGACCCAGTACTTC. V is TRBV9 and J is TRBJ2-5, with 7 bases lining up with TRBD1. With 4 bases clipped from V and 2 bases from J, the junction kept 8 bases outside the gene matches. Per the germline V gene, CDR1 is SGDLS and CDR2 is YYNGEE. The CDR3 covers 15 residues.

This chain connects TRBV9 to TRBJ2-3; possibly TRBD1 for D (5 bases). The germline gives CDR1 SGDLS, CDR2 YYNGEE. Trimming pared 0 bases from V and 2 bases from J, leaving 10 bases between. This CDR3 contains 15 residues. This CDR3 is CASSVEGFPTDTQYF. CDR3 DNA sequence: TGTGCCAGCAGCGTAGAGGGGTTTCCCACAGATACGCAGTATTTT.

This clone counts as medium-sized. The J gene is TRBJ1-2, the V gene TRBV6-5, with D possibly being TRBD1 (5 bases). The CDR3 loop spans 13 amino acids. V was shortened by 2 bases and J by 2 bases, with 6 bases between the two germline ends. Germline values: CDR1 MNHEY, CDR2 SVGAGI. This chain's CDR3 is CASSYNRNYGYTF. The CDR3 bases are TGTGCCAGCAGTTACAACAGGAACTATGGCTACACCTTC.

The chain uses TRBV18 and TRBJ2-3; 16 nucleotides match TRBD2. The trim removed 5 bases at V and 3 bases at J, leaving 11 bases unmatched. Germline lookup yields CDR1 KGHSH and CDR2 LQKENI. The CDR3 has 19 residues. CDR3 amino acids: CASSSIPGLAGGQTDTQYF. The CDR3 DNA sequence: TGTGCCAGCTCATCGATACCGGGACTAGCGGGGGGGCAGACAGATACGCAGTATTTT.

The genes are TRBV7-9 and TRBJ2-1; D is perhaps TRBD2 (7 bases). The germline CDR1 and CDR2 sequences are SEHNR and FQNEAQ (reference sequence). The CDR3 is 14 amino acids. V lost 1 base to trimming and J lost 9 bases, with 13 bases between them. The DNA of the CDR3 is TGTGCCAGCAGCTTAGGGGGGGGCCGGGGTGAGCAGTTCTTC. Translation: CASSLGGGRGEQFF.

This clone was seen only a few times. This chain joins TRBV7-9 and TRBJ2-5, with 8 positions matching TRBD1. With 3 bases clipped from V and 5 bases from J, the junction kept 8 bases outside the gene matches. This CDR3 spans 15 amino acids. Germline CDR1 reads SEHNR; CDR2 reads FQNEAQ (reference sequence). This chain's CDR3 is CASSLVQGAGETQYF. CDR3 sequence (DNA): TGTGCCAGCAGCTTGGTGCAGGGGGCAGGGGAGACCCAGTACTTC.

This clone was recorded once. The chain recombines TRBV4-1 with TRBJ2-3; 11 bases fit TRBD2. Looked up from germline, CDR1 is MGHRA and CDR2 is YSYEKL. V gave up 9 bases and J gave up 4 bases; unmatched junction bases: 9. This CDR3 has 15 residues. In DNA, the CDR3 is TGCGCCAGAAGACTAGCGGGGCCACCCGCAGATACGCAGTATTTT. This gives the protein CARRLAGPPADTQYF.

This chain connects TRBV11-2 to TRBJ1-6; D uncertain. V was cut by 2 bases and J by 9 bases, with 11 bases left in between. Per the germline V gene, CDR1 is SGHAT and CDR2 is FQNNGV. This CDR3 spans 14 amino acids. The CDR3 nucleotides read TGTGCCAGCAGCTTATCGGCGACGGGTTCACCCCTCCACTTT. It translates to CASSLSATGSPLHF.

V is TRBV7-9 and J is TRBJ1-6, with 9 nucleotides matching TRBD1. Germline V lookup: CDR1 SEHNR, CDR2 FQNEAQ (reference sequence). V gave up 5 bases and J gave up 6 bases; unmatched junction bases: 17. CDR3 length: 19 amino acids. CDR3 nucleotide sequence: TGTGCCAGCAGCCCCCGCACCGGGACAGGGAATGTCGCTAATTCACCCCTCCACTTT. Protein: CASSPRTGTGNVANSPLHF. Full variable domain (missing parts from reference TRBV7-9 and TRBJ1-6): DTGVSQNPRHKITKRGQNVTFRCDPISEHNRLYWYRQTLGQGPEFLTYFQNEAQLEKSRLLSDRFSAERPKGSFSTLEIQRTEQGDSAMYLCASSPRTGTGNVANSPLHFGNGTRLTVT.

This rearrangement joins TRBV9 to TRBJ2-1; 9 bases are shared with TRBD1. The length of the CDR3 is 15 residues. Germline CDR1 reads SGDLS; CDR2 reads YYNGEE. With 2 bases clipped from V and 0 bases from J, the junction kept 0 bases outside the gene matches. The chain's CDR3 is CASSVDRGSYNEQFF. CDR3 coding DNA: TGTGCCAGCAGCGTGGACAGGGGCTCCTACAATGAGCAGTTCTTC. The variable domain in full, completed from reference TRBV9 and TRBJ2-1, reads DSGVTQTPKHLITATGQRVTLRCSPRSGDLSVYWYQQSLDQGLQFLIQYYNGEERAKGNILERFSAQQFPDLHSELNLSSLELGDSALYFCASSVDRGSYNEQFFGPGTRLTVL.

DNA of the CDR3: TGCGCCAGCAAGGGAATCCGAGACGAGCAGTACTTC. Protein: CASKGIRDEQYF. This sequence joins TRBV10-2 and TRBJ2-7, with D uncertain. This CDR3 contains 12 residues. Looked up from germline, CDR1 is WSHSY and CDR2 is SAAADI. V shed 7 bases and J shed 5 bases, with 12 bases lying between them.